This section outlines one TCR beta chain sequence together with its context. Its antigen is not identified. This sample is part of a study of blood T cells in healthy people across ages. Study-wide findings and caveats: Per million T cells, the diversity of TCR beta decreased roughly linearly as age advanced. With donor CMV status unknown, expanded clonotype changes were possibly confounded.

V lost 2 bases, J lost 4 bases, and 17 bases lay in between. The CDR3 is 16 amino acids. Primed by a sample-barcoded 5' primer and a J-beta primer mix, a second PCR proceeded for roughly 6 to 12 cycles. There were at least 2.5 million CDR3-containing paired-end reads obtained from each sample. From the 5' RACE reads, TCRdb called clonotypes with MiXCR, one entry per CDR3 protein. The sample holds over 1,500,000 distinct CDR3 sequences, roughly 52% seen once. Healthy Caucasian individuals from Russia aged 6 to 90 were enrolled as donors. The rearrangement joins TRBV12-3 or TRBV12-4 to TRBJ1-2, with D perhaps matching TRBD1 (5 bases). This sequence originates from a woman between 35 and 50 years old in good health. Sequencing was done on a sample of blood. As DNA, the CDR3 is TGTGCCAGCAGTTTACAGGGCCGCGATAACATCTATGGCTACACCTTC. It translates to CASSLQGRDNIYGYTF.